Listed here are 18 T cell receptor beta chains from one sample, sequenced in a study of T cell changes during pregnancy in multiple sclerosis (dated by TCRdb to the late 2010s). Libraries were constructed by the immunoSEQ multiplex PCR assay. The clones in this table, taken by TCRdb from immuneACCESS, are in-frame only. Not every clone is retained; where verified, under half of the shortfall comes from an unresolved V gene, and the cause of the rest is unknown. The sample has about 79,000 clones on record, 80% to 95% of them singletons. The top ten hold more than 0.45% of the sample. Sample: CD4+ T cells from peripheral blood mononuclear cells, taken in the second trimester of pregnancy. Source of these receptors: a female donor with multiple sclerosis, enrolled in a pregnancy study.

This chain uses TRBV6-1 with TRBJ2-3; 10 bases align to TRBD2. Germline V lookup: CDR1 MNHNS, CDR2 SASEGT. J was trimmed by 1 base and V by 5 bases; bases with no gene match: 3. The CDR3 spans 15 residues. The CDR3 DNA reads as TGTGCCAGCAGTTCCGGGACTAGCGGCACAGATACGCAGTATTTT. This translates into CASSSGTSGTDTQYF.

CDR3 sequence: CASSSGLAGGNRDTQYF. CDR3 DNA sequence: TGTGCCAGCAGTTCGGGACTAGCGGGAGGGAATAGGGATACGCAGTATTTT. The chain carries TRBV28 and TRBJ2-3, with 16 positions matching TRBD2. This CDR3 region has 17 residues. Germline V gene data show CDR1 as MDHEN and CDR2 as SYDVKM. J was trimmed by 6 bases and V by 4 bases; bases with no gene match: 7.

For this clone: It is unclear where the CDR3 begins or ends on the DNA, so no DNA is shown, and the CDR3 is as TCRdb lists it. The chain couples TRBV19 to TRBJ2-1; the table's D call of TRBD2 was not tested on the DNA. Germline lookup yields CDR1 LNHDA and CDR2 SQIVND (reference sequence). The CDR3 is 11 amino acids in total, end residues counted. The CDR3: CASTSGLEQFF.

This chain joins TRBV7-8 and TRBJ1-5; maybe TRBD1 (5 bases). The V gene lost 3 bases and the J gene lost 5 bases, with 11 bases spanning the gap. This CDR3 has 14 residues. Germline V CDR1 and CDR2: SGHVS, FQNEAQ. The CDR3 is CASSFREGDQPQHF. The CDR3 DNA sequence: TGTGCCAGCAGCTTCAGGGAGGGCGATCAGCCCCAGCATTTT.

The gene calls are TRBV30 and TRBJ2-5; D gene uncertain. CDR1 GTSNPN and CDR2 SVGIG come from the germline V gene (reference sequence). V shed 5 bases and J shed 1 base, with 8 bases lying between them. CDR3 size: 12 residues. The CDR3 region is CAWRDVQETQYF. The CDR3 DNA follows: TGTGCCTGGCGAGATGTCCAAGAGACCCAGTACTTC.

This clone has a single count. This sequence joins TRBV5-1 and TRBJ2-7; the D gene is possibly TRBD1 (6 bases). Germline V gene sequence: CDR1 SGHRS, CDR2 YFSETQ. Deletions cut 0 bases from V and 0 bases from J, with 10 bases between. The CDR3 sequence is 15 residues long. The CDR3 protein is CASSLVVGGSYEQYF. The CDR3 nucleotides read TGCGCCAGCAGCTTGGTGGTAGGGGGCTCCTACGAGCAGTACTTC. Drawing the rest from reference TRBV5-1 and TRBJ2-7, the complete variable domain is KAGVTQTPRYLIKTRGQQVTLSCSPISGHRSVSWYQQTPGQGLQFLFEYFSETQRNKGNFPGRFSGRQFSNSRSEMNVSTLELGDSALYLCASSLVVGGSYEQYFGPGTRLTVT.

This clone was detected only once. The chain links TRBV5-1 to TRBJ2-2; TRBD1 matches 7 bases. In germline, CDR1 is SGHRS, CDR2 YFSETQ. With 4 bases clipped from V and 6 bases from J, the junction kept 9 bases outside the gene matches. This CDR3 has 15 amino acids. CDR3 loop: CASSNSPDRPGELFF. As DNA, the CDR3 is TGCGCCAGCAGCAATAGTCCGGACAGGCCCGGGGAGCTGTTTTTT.

The genes are TRBV5-1 and TRBJ1-6; D not certain. Germline V gene data show CDR1 as SGHRS and CDR2 as YFSETQ. CDR3 length equals 22 residues. Trimming took off 0 bases at V and 0 bases at J, with 25 bases between the two ends. In nucleotides, the CDR3 is TGCGCCAGCAGCTTGGGGGTTAGCGGAGAAAAGGTTTTAAGCTCCTATAATTCACCCCTCCACTTT. Encoded protein: CASSLGVSGEKVLSSYNSPLHF.

The chain links TRBV28 to TRBJ2-3, with D uncertain. There are 14 residues in the CDR3. CDR1 MDHEN and CDR2 SYDVKM come from the germline V gene. Trimming removed 8 bases at V and 5 bases at J, with 17 bases between. In nucleotides, the CDR3 is TGTGCCAGCGAGGCTCCCGTGCCTAGAGATACGCAGTATTTT. Its translation is CASEAPVPRDTQYF.

The chain recombines TRBV4-1 with TRBJ1-6; the match to TRBD1 covers 9 bases. After removal of 3 bases from V and 8 bases from J, the junction contained 5 bases not matched to a gene. Germline V gene lookup returns CDR1 MGHRA and CDR2 YSYEKL. CDR3 size: 15 residues. The CDR3 here is CASSQETGGYSPLHF. DNA of the CDR3: TGCGCCAGCAGCCAGGAGACAGGGGGTTATTCACCCCTCCACTTT.

The chain carries TRBV6-6 and TRBJ2-7; 12 nucleotides match TRBD1. Unmatched junction bases numbered 6, after V lost 5 bases and J lost 4 bases. From germline, CDR1 is MNHNY and CDR2 SVGAGI (reference sequence). The CDR3 is 15 amino acids. The CDR3 loop reads CASSARDRGQYEQYF. Written as DNA, the CDR3 is TGTGCCAGCAGTGCGCGGGACAGGGGGCAATACGAGCAGTACTTC.

The chain uses TRBV7-9 and TRBJ1-4; 11 positions agree with TRBD1. The J call could be wrong; TRBJ2-2 is a better fit for the DNA end. This CDR3 region has 15 residues. In germline, CDR1 is SEHNR, CDR2 FQNEAQ (reference sequence). CDR3 amino acids: CASSLGQGAVGELFF. CDR3 coding DNA: TGTGCCAGCAGCCTCGGACAGGGGGCCGTGGGGGAGCTGTTTTTT.

V is TRBV6-5 and J is TRBJ1-2, with D tentatively TRBD1 (5 bases). The CDR3 is made up of 16 amino acids. V lost 1 base and J lost 4, with 16 bases in between. The germline CDR1 and CDR2 sequences are MNHEY and SVGAGI. CDR3 in amino acids: CASSYFISRDGYGYTF. CDR3 nucleotide sequence: TGTGCCAGCAGTTACTTTATTTCCAGGGATGGCTATGGCTACACCTTC.

This clone was found once. This chain links TRBV19 with TRBJ1-1; 8 bases fit TRBD1. With V trimmed by 0 bases and J by 1 base, 4 bases remained unmatched. Germline V gene sequence: CDR1 LNHDA, CDR2 SQIVND (reference sequence). The CDR3 covers 16 residues. The CDR3 loop reads CASSIDAGTGNTEAFF. In DNA form, the CDR3 reads TGTGCCAGTAGTATAGATGCCGGGACAGGGAACACTGAAGCTTTCTTT.

This chain joins TRBV5-1 and TRBJ1-4; D may be TRBD1 (5 bases). Germline V CDR1 and CDR2: SGHRS, YFSETQ. The CDR3 totals 13 residues. Trimming stripped 4 bases from V and 5 bases from J, with 9 bases between. The CDR3 loop reads CASSRGVNEKLFF. DNA for the CDR3: TGCGCCAGCAGCAGGGGCGTCAATGAAAAACTGTTTTTT.

This chain uses TRBV6-5 with TRBJ2-7; D is possibly TRBD1 (6 bases). The length of the CDR3 is 13 residues. Trimming cost V 5 bases and J 4 bases, with 12 bases left between them. Germline lookup yields CDR1 MNHEY and CDR2 SVGAGI. This CDR3 reads CASSRGGSYEQYF. As DNA, the CDR3 is TGTGCCAGCAGTCGAGGGGGATCATACGAGCAGTACTTC.

The chain carries TRBV5-4 and TRBJ2-5, with D hard to call. Trimming removed 0 bases from V and 3 bases from J, with 6 bases in between. This CDR3 comprises 13 residues. Germline V CDR1 and CDR2: SGHNT, YYREEE (reference sequence). The CDR3 loop reads CASSLVPEETQYF. For the CDR3, the DNA is TGTGCCAGCAGCTTGGTCCCCGAAGAGACCCAGTACTTC.

This clone was detected a few times. V is TRBV9 and J is TRBJ2-7; 9 positions agree with TRBD1. The CDR3 spans 15 residues. Trimming took 4 bases from V and 2 from J; bases not matched to a gene: 7. From germline, CDR1 is SGDLS and CDR2 YYNGEE. Here the CDR3 reads CASSPRDRATYEQYF. The CDR3 nucleotides read TGTGCCAGCAGCCCCCGGGACAGGGCGACCTACGAGCAGTACTTC.